The 10 T cell receptor beta chains below were found in one sample sequenced in a study of Graves' ophthalmopathy and Graves' hyperthyroidism. RNA transcripts were the template, and TCR beta CDR3 regions were amplified from them. First-round RT-PCR used HTBI primers; second-round multiplex PCR followed. TCRdb independently ran MiXCR on the multiplex PCR reads; one entry per CDR3 protein. The sample has almost 400,000 distinct CDR3 sequences, around 16% seen once. Sequencing input: peripheral blood. The receptors originated from a woman between 18 and 30 years old with Graves' ophthalmopathy.

This clonotype was observed once. The chain links TRBV13 to TRBJ1-1; no definite D call. The germline CDR1 and CDR2 sequences are PRHDT and FYEKMQ (reference sequence). There are 13 residues in the CDR3. With 7 bases removed from V and 4 bases from J, the gap between germline ends came to 13 bases. The CDR3 loop is CASTPIVSTEAFF. CDR3 DNA: TGTGCCAGCACCCCAATCGTCTCCACTGAAGCTTTCTTT.

The DNA for the CDR3 is TGCAGTGCTAAACAGGGGATGGCCAAAAACATTCAGTACTTC. Encoded protein: CSAKQGMAKNIQYF. This chain joins TRBV20-1 and TRBJ2-4; 7 bases are shared with TRBD1. J gave up 1 base and V 4 bases, and 4 bases lay outside the gene matches. CDR3 size: 14 residues. Germline CDR1 and CDR2: DFQATT and SNEGSKA (reference sequence).

This clonotype was recorded at least ten times. V usage is TRBV7-3 and J usage is TRBJ2-7; D unclear. CDR1 and CDR2 (germline): SGHTA, FQGTGA. The length of the CDR3 is 13 residues. The V gene lost 0 bases and the J gene lost 2 bases, with 5 bases spanning the gap. The CDR3 bases are TGTGCCAGCAGCTTAACGGATACCTACGAGCAGTACTTC. Protein: CASSLTDTYEQYF.

This clonotype has a count of ten or more. The genes are TRBV6-1 and TRBJ1-2; 9 nucleotides line up with TRBD1. Germline V lookup: CDR1 MNHNS, CDR2 SASEGT. V lost 1 base, J lost 9 bases, and 9 bases stayed unmatched. CDR3 size: 15 residues. The CDR3 nucleotides read TGTGCCAGCAGTGAAGTAGGGGGACAGGGTTTTCGCTACACCTTC. Protein: CASSEVGGQGFRYTF.

This clonotype was seen at least ten times. The rearrangement uses TRBV27 and TRBJ2-1; 8 bases are a match to TRBD1. The V gene's germline CDR1 is MNHEY and CDR2 SMNVEV (reference sequence). V trimming: 8 bases; J trimming: 5 bases; junction bases outside the gene matches: 8. This CDR3 comprises 14 residues. Written as DNA, the CDR3 is TGTGCCAGCGGCCCCGGGACAGGTAACAATGAGCAGTTCTTC. Its translation is CASGPGTGNNEQFF.

The chain combines TRBV6-2 or TRBV6-3 with TRBJ2-5; no clear D. CDR3 length: 12 amino acids. V was shortened by 8 bases and J by 4 bases, with 11 bases between the two germline ends. Germline V gives CDR1 MNHEY, CDR2 SVGEGT. CDR3 DNA: TGTGCCAGCTTGGGCCTCGGAGAGACCCAGTACTTC. Amino acids: CASLGLGETQYF.

This clonotype was seen ten or more times. The gene calls are TRBV27 and TRBJ1-2; D unclear. The CDR3 contains 13 residues. Trimming left V 10 bases short and J 4 bases short, with 16 bases between. Germline V gene lookup returns CDR1 MNHEY and CDR2 SMNVEV (reference sequence). CDR3 DNA sequence: TGTGCCACACACCCGGAGGGTTCCTATGGCTACACCTTC. It yields the protein CATHPEGSYGYTF.

This clonotype was observed at least ten times. The chain combines TRBV28 with TRBJ1-3; tentatively, D is TRBD1 (6 bases). V was pared by 5 bases and J by 4 bases, with 12 bases between. CDR1 is MDHEN and CDR2 is SYDVKM in the germline V gene. The CDR3 totals 14 residues. This chain's CDR3 is CASSRTGFGNTIYF. The CDR3 DNA sequence: TGTGCCAGCAGTCGAACAGGGTTCGGAAACACCATATATTTT.

The V gene is TRBV12-3 or TRBV12-4, the J gene TRBJ1-5; tentative D call: TRBD1 (6 bases). The CDR3 loop spans 15 amino acids. V was shortened by 6 bases and J by 8 bases, with 20 bases between the two germline ends. The CDR3 sequence is CASSPRDTHGEPQHF. The CDR3 nucleotides read TGTGCCAGCAGCCCCCGGGACACCCACGGGGAGCCCCAGCATTTT.

This clonotype was seen repeatedly, ten times or more. The rearrangement uses TRBV20-1 and TRBJ1-1; 7 bases match TRBD1. V lost 6 bases and J lost 4; bases outside the gene matches: 5. This CDR3 is built from 12 residues. Germline V CDR1 and CDR2: DFQATT, SNEGSKA (reference sequence). This CDR3 reads CSADRVGTEAFF. CDR3 sequence (DNA): TGCAGTGCCGACAGGGTTGGCACTGAAGCTTTCTTT.